One and the same sample provided the 18 T cell receptor beta chains below, sequenced in a study. TCRdb re-called the RT-PCR reads through MiXCR, storing one row per CDR3 protein. The table shows 650,000 to 800,000 distinct CDR3 sequences, with approximately 15% occurring only once. The sequenced sample was memory CD4+ T cells from blood. Receptors originate from a female donor in good health, serving as a healthy control.

The sample holds many counts of this clonotype. A read error may produce the germline difference seen at one junction end. The rearrangement links TRBV29-1 to TRBJ1-2; TRBD1 agrees at 8 bases. The CDR3 is made up of 12 amino acids. The germline V gene has CDR1 SQVTM and CDR2 ANQGSEA. In DNA, the CDR3 is TGCAGCGTTGAAGTACGGGACAGGCGACGGCCCTTC. Residues: CSVEVRDRRRPF.

This clonotype was counted a few times. The V gene is TRBV13, the J gene TRBJ1-2, with D possibly matching TRBD1 (5 bases). Germline V gene lookup returns CDR1 PRHDT and CDR2 FYEKMQ (reference sequence). Trimming removed 5 bases at V and 8 bases at J, with 15 bases between. This CDR3 has 13 residues. CDR3 loop: CASSVMGQEGYTF. The DNA of the CDR3 is TGTGCCAGCAGCGTGATGGGGCAAGAAGGCTACACCTTC.

This clonotype was counted between two and nine times. J is TRBJ2-1 and V is TRBV12-3 or TRBV12-4; the D gene is possibly TRBD2 (5 bases). V was trimmed by 3 bases and J by 5 bases, leaving 14 bases between them. The CDR3 is 15 amino acids. CDR3 in amino acids: CASSLALSGHNEQFF. CDR3 nucleotide sequence: TGTGCCAGCAGTTTGGCGCTCAGCGGACACAATGAGCAGTTCTTC.

This clonotype was observed at least ten times. V and J are TRBV10-2 and TRBJ1-2; 7 nucleotides align to TRBD1. CDR3 size: 14 residues. The ends lost 6 bases at V and 2 bases at J; junction bases unmatched: 6. Germline CDR1 and CDR2: WSHSY and SAAADI. CDR3 sequence reads: CASSWDRGNYGYTF. As DNA, the CDR3 is TGCGCCAGCAGCTGGGACAGAGGAAACTATGGCTACACCTTC.

This clonotype has just a few counts. V is TRBV7-2 and J is TRBJ2-2, with a tentative D call TRBD2 (6 bases). Per germline, CDR1 SGHTA and CDR2 FQGNSA. CDR3 size: 17 residues. V lost 5 bases and J 2 bases, leaving 18 bases between the germline ends. CDR3 in DNA: TGTGCCAGCAGCCCCTTCTCAAGCGGGTATAACACCGGGGAGCTGTTTTTT. It translates to CASSPFSSGYNTGELFF.

V is TRBV7-2 and J is TRBJ1-2; TRBD1 agrees at 10 bases. Germline lookup yields CDR1 SGHTA and CDR2 FQGNSA. This CDR3 has 14 residues. J lost 7 bases, V lost 4 bases, and 6 bases had no gene match. CDR3 sequence (DNA): TGTGCCAGCAGCTCGGACAGGGGGAGAAGTGGCTACACCTTC. Its translation: CASSSDRGRSGYTF.

The V call is TRBV7-8, the J call TRBJ2-1, with TRBD1 matching 8 bases. Trimming at V came to 1 base and at J to 7 bases, leaving 6 bases not matched to a gene. The CDR3 sequence is 15 residues long. Per germline, CDR1 SGHVS and CDR2 FQNEAQ. Here the CDR3 reads CASSLGAGGLNEQFF. CDR3 coding DNA: TGTGCCAGCAGCTTAGGGGCAGGGGGCTTAAATGAGCAGTTCTTC. Full variable domain (missing parts from reference TRBV7-8 and TRBJ2-1): GAGVSQSPRYKVAKRGQDVALRCDPISGHVSLFWYQQALGQGPEFLTYFQNEAQLDKSGLPSDRFFAERPEGSVSTLKIQRTQQEDSAVYLCASSLGAGGLNEQFFGPGTRLTVL.

A few counts support this clonotype. This rearrangement joins TRBV4-2 to TRBJ2-1; D is perhaps TRBD1 or TRBD2 (5 bases each). V gave up 1 base and J gave up 4 bases, with 11 bases separating them. Per the germline V gene, CDR1 is LGHNA and CDR2 is YNFKEQ. This CDR3 contains 15 residues. This CDR3 reads CASSQGTGGYNEQFF. The DNA for the CDR3 is TGTGCCAGCAGCCAAGGGACTGGGGGATACAATGAGCAGTTCTTC.

The chain uses TRBV27 and TRBJ1-1; 11 bases line up with TRBD1. The CDR3 extends over 13 amino acids. Per the germline V gene, CDR1 is MNHEY and CDR2 is SMNVEV (reference sequence). Unmatched junction bases numbered 8, after V lost 7 bases and J lost 10 bases. The chain's CDR3 is CASKGTGGSGAFF. DNA of the CDR3: TGTGCCAGCAAGGGGACAGGGGGATCGGGAGCTTTCTTT.

The chain employs TRBV7-3 and TRBJ2-7, with 14 bases fitting TRBD2. Germline loops: CDR1 SGHTA, CDR2 FQGTGA. V shed 2 bases and J 3 bases; nucleotides not matched to a gene: 12. This CDR3 is 19 amino acids long. The CDR3 region has the DNA TGTGCCAGCAGCTTACAGGGGACTAGCGGGAGTGGTCCCGTCTACGAGCAGTACTTC. Its translation is CASSLQGTSGSGPVYEQYF.

This clonotype was found many times. The chain couples TRBV6-5 to TRBJ2-2; no clear D. CDR3 length: 14 residues. Per the germline V gene, CDR1 is MNHEY and CDR2 is SVGAGI. V was cut by 2 bases and J by 3 bases, with 7 bases left in between. CDR3 sequence: CASSYNRDTGELFF. The CDR3 coding sequence is TGTGCCAGCAGTTACAATCGGGACACCGGGGAGCTGTTTTTT.

V gene TRBV7-2 combines with J gene TRBJ2-3, with 11 bases identical to TRBD2. The CDR3 covers 18 residues. V shed 5 bases and J 0 bases; nucleotides not matched to a gene: 10. The germline V gene encodes CDR1 SGHTA and CDR2 FQGNSA. CDR3 amino acids: CASSAPGLAGSSTDTQYF. The CDR3 DNA reads as TGTGCCAGCAGCGCTCCCGGACTAGCGGGTTCAAGCACAGATACGCAGTATTTT.

In its sample, this clonotype was seen a few times. The chain has TRBV9 and TRBJ2-1; D remains unclear. From germline, CDR1 is SGDLS and CDR2 YYNGEE. The ends were cut back, 3 bases at V and 6 bases at J, with 10 bases in the middle. The CDR3 totals 13 residues. In DNA, the CDR3 is TGTGCCAGCAGCGCCCAACTAACCAATGAGCAGTTCTTC. As protein: CASSAQLTNEQFF.

This clonotype has only a few counts. The rearrangement uses TRBV15 and TRBJ1-5; no firm D call. Per the germline V gene, CDR1 is LNHNV and CDR2 is YYDKDF (reference sequence). The CDR3 length is 15 residues. Between the trimmed V and J ends, which lost 0 bases and 6 bases, there was a span of 12 bases. CDR3 in amino acids: CATSRDPLATQPQHF. In DNA form, the CDR3 reads TGTGCCACCAGCAGAGACCCCCTCGCCACTCAGCCCCAGCATTTT. Complete variable domain (other parts from reference TRBV15 and TRBJ1-5): DAMVIQNPRYQVTQFGKPVTLSCSQTLNHNVMYWYQQKSSQAPKLLFHYYDKDFNNEADTPDNFQSRRPNTSFCFLDIRSPGLGDTAMYLCATSRDPLATQPQHFGDGTRLSIL.

This clonotype appeared once. The chain has TRBV7-2 and TRBJ2-3; no clear D. Trimming left V 1 base short and J 2 bases short, with 10 bases between. The germline CDR1 and CDR2 sequences are SGHTA and FQGNSA. CDR3 size: 15 residues. DNA for the CDR3: TGTGCCAGCAGCTTAGGGGCTAGTATCACAGATACGCAGTATTTT. As protein: CASSLGASITDTQYF.

This chain's CDR3 is CASRLAGEINEQFF. The CDR3 nucleotides are TGTGCCAGCCGACTAGCGGGAGAGATCAATGAGCAGTTCTTC. The chain uses TRBV6-6 and TRBJ2-1, with TRBD2 matching 12 bases. CDR3 length: 14 residues. CDR1 is MNHNY and CDR2 is SVGAGI in the germline V gene (reference sequence). Trimming took 8 bases from V and 6 from J; bases not matched to a gene: 5.

This clonotype appeared a few times. The J gene is TRBJ2-3, the V gene TRBV20-1, with D possibly TRBD2 on 6 matching bases. The germline gives CDR1 DFQATT, CDR2 SNEGSKA (reference sequence). The CDR3 loop spans 17 amino acids. The germline V and J ends were trimmed by 1 base and 0 bases, with 17 bases remaining between them. The CDR3 DNA reads as TGCAGTGCTAGAGGGCGCCCGGGACTTACTAGCACAGATACGCAGTATTTT. This encodes CSARGRPGLTSTDTQYF.

This rearrangement joins TRBV20-1 to TRBJ2-2; D is unclear. CDR3 length equals 11 residues. Germline V gene data show CDR1 as DFQATT and CDR2 as SNEGSKA (reference sequence). Trimming shortened V by 6 bases and J by 10 bases, and 12 bases separated the two germline ends. The CDR3 DNA is TGCAGTGCGGTCCTTCGCGAGGAGCTGTTTTTT. Translation: CSAVLREELFF.